Reported below is one T cell receptor (beta chain). The data are from a study of blood T cell repertoires in COVID-19. The CDR3 length is 14 residues. V lost 6 bases and J 6 bases, leaving 14 bases between the germline ends. In germline, CDR1 is SNHLY, CDR2 FYNNEI. Participants reported their clinical history, and cohort assignment relied on those reports. Repertoires were generated with immunoSEQ multiplex PCR, while TCRdb's copy carries only in-frame clones and drops some. The profile shows about 390,000 clones, about 86% of them singletons. This TCR came from a woman between 50 and 59 years old who had recovered from COVID-19. Sequencing was carried out using PBMCs or T cells enriched from blood (not recorded which). This chain uses TRBV2 with TRBJ2-2, with D perhaps matching TRBD2 (7 bases). The CDR3 DNA reads as TGTGCCAGCAGAAATCCGGGGGGCCCCGGGGAGCTGTTTTTT. Translation gives CASRNPGGPGELFF.